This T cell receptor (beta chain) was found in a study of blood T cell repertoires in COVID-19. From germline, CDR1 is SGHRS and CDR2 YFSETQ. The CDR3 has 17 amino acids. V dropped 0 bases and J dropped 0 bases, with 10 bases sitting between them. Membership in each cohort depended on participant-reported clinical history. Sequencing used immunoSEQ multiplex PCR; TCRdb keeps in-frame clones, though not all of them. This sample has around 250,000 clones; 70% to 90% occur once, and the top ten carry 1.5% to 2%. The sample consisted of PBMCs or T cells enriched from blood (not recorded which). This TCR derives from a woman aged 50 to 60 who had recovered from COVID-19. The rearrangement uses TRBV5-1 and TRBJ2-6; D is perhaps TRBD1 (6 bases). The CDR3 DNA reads TGCGCCAGCAGCTTGGCGACAGGTGTCTCTGGGGCCAACGTCCTGACTTTC. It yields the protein CASSLATGVSGANVLTF.